These 18 T cell receptor beta chains share one sample of origin, sequenced in a study of neurological immune-mediated disorders. From the 5' RACE reads, TCRdb called clonotypes with MiXCR, one entry per CDR3 protein. The table shows 65,000 to 85,000 distinct CDR3 sequences, with 2.5% to 4% occurring only once. Input material: PBMCs. These receptor sequences come from a woman aged 45 to 65 with multiple sclerosis.

At least ten counts were recorded for this clonotype. The chain recombines TRBV7-9 with TRBJ2-3; 10 nucleotides match TRBD2. This CDR3 is 16 amino acids long. Germline V gene data show CDR1 as SEHNR and CDR2 as FQNEAQ (reference sequence). With 4 bases clipped from V and 0 bases from J, the junction kept 4 bases outside the gene matches. In nucleotides, the CDR3 is TGTGCCAGCAGCTCCCGAGCGGGGGGGAGCACAGATACGCAGTATTTT. Translating it yields CASSSRAGGSTDTQYF.

At least ten counts were recorded for this clonotype. The rearrangement uses TRBV7-9 and TRBJ1-2; weak D call: TRBD1 (5 bases). The germline gives CDR1 SEHNR, CDR2 FQNEAQ (reference sequence). Trimming removed 5 bases at V and 8 bases at J, with 18 bases between. The CDR3 runs 14 residues. The CDR3 loop is CASSPSGDPRGYTF. The CDR3 DNA sequence: TGTGCCAGCAGCCCTAGTGGGGACCCGCGAGGCTACACCTTC.

This clonotype was recorded many times. The chain has TRBV20-1 and TRBJ2-4; D gene unclear. Germline V gene data show CDR1 as DFQATT and CDR2 as SNEGSKA (reference sequence). The length of the CDR3 is 14 residues. V was shortened by 3 bases and J by 9 bases, with 18 bases between the two germline ends. CDR3 sequence: CSASSRAFGSIQYF. The CDR3 nucleotides are TGCAGTGCTAGTAGTCGGGCCTTCGGAAGCATTCAGTACTTC.

This clonotype was seen repeatedly, ten times or more. V usage is TRBV20-1 and J usage is TRBJ2-7, with a weak D call TRBD2 (5 bases). CDR1 is DFQATT, CDR2 SNEGSKA, per germline (reference sequence). CDR3 size: 15 residues. V shed 5 bases and J shed 4 bases, with 21 bases lying between them. The CDR3 region is CSAQAVDRDGYEQYF. Here the CDR3 DNA reads TGCAGTGCTCAAGCGGTAGATCGGGATGGATACGAGCAGTACTTC.

This clonotype was observed many times. The chain uses TRBV6-5 and TRBJ2-4; no clear D. CDR1 MNHEY and CDR2 SVGAGI come from the germline V gene. This CDR3 has 14 amino acids. The V end lost 4 bases, the J end lost 8 bases, and 15 bases lay between the germline ends. CDR3 bases: TGTGCCAGCAGTTCCGGACCCCAGGCGGACATTCAGTACTTC. It codes for CASSSGPQADIQYF.

Many counts were recorded for this clonotype. This chain links TRBV7-9 with TRBJ2-1, with D perhaps matching TRBD1 or TRBD2 (6 bases each). Germline loops: CDR1 SEHNR, CDR2 FQNEAQ (reference sequence). The CDR3 consists of 17 residues. Trimming shortened V by 4 bases and J by 2 bases, and 18 bases separated the two germline ends. The chain's CDR3 is CASSSQGRRGAYNEQFF. The CDR3 DNA is TGTGCCAGCAGCTCACAGGGTCGGCGGGGAGCCTACAATGAGCAGTTCTTC.

This clonotype showed up many times. The gene calls are TRBV12-3 or TRBV12-4 and TRBJ2-1; D unresolved. CDR3 size: 13 residues. Between the trimmed V and J ends, which lost 8 bases and 0 bases, there was a span of 8 bases. In DNA form, the CDR3 reads TGTGCCAGCTCAAGCGACTCCTACAATGAGCAGTTCTTC. Protein sequence: CASSSDSYNEQFF.

This clonotype has ten or more counts. The V call is TRBV5-1, the J call TRBJ2-1, with D unresolved. This CDR3 is 15 amino acids long. Germline V gene sequence: CDR1 SGHRS, CDR2 YFSETQ. Trimming stripped 4 bases from V and 0 bases from J, with 11 bases between. CDR3 amino acids: CASSNSGTSYNEQFF. The CDR3 DNA is TGCGCCAGCAGCAATAGTGGCACCTCCTACAATGAGCAGTTCTTC.

In this sample, this clonotype turned up many times. This could be a read error, since a much larger clone is one nucleotide away. The chain links TRBV6-5 to TRBJ1-5; D possibly corresponds to TRBD1 (5 bases). Germline CDR1 is MNHEY and CDR2 is SVGAGI. CDR3 length: 13 amino acids. The CDR3 here is CASSYRGNQPQNF. In DNA, the CDR3 is TGTGCCAGCAGTTACAGGGGCAATCAGCCCCAGAATTTT.

There are many counts of this clonotype. This chain links TRBV6-5 with TRBJ2-3; 11 nucleotides match TRBD2. Trimming removed 8 bases from V and 0 bases from J; junction bases left unmatched: 4. The CDR3 contains 15 residues. Germline CDR1 is MNHEY and CDR2 is SVGAGI. Here the CDR3 DNA reads TGTGCCAGCCCGACTAGCGGGGCTAGCACAGATACGCAGTATTTT. Translated, it gives CASPTSGASTDTQYF.

The chain couples TRBV29-1 to TRBJ1-1; possible D gene TRBD1, 6 bases. Trimming left V 6 bases short and J 0 bases short, with 8 bases between. Germline assignment: CDR1 SQVTM and CDR2 ANQGSEA. The CDR3 is 12 residues long. In nucleotides, the CDR3 is TGCAGCGTCGACAGGTTGAACACTGAAGCTTTCTTT. Protein sequence: CSVDRLNTEAFF. Variable domain in full (rest from reference TRBV29-1 and TRBJ1-1): SAVISQKPSRDICQRGTSLTIQCQVDSQVTMMFWYRQQPGQSLTLIATANQGSEATYESGFVIDKFPISRPNLTFSTLTVSNMSPEDSSIYLCSVDRLNTEAFFGQGTRLTVV.

This clonotype has only a few counts. It may be a read error: a sequence one base away is much more abundant. The V call is TRBV5-5, the J call TRBJ2-7, with 8 bases fitting TRBD2. The germline gives CDR1 SGHKS, CDR2 YYEKEE (reference sequence). The CDR3 runs to 12 residues. CDR3 bases: TGTGACAGCACCAGCTGGGGGCGGGAGGAGTACTTC. Its protein product is CDSTSWGREEYF.

This clonotype occurred many times. V is TRBV7-9 and J is TRBJ2-2, with D hard to call. The length of the CDR3 is 14 residues. Between the trimmed V and J ends, which lost 5 bases and 4 bases, there was a span of 11 bases. Germline V lookup: CDR1 SEHNR, CDR2 FQNEAQ (reference sequence). CDR3 sequence: CASSGNLRTGELFF. The CDR3 bases are TGTGCCAGCAGCGGTAATTTGCGCACCGGGGAGCTGTTTTTT.

This clonotype was observed at least ten times. V is TRBV5-1 and J is TRBJ2-2, with D uncertain. This CDR3 contains 14 residues. Germline CDR1 is SGHRS and CDR2 is YFSETQ. Trimming left V 1 base short and J 6 bases short, with 10 bases between. The CDR3 bases are TGCGCCAGCAGCTTGCACAATCTCTCCGGGGAGCTGTTTTTT. This encodes CASSLHNLSGELFF. The whole variable domain, filled in from reference TRBV5-1 and TRBJ2-2, reads KAGVTQTPRYLIKTRGQQVTLSCSPISGHRSVSWYQQTPGQGLQFLFEYFSETQRNKGNFPGRFSGRQFSNSRSEMNVSTLELGDSALYLCASSLHNLSGELFFGEGSRLTVL.

This clonotype appeared many times. The V and J genes are TRBV6-5 and TRBJ2-5, with 12 bases matching TRBD2. This CDR3 comprises 17 residues. V lost 5 bases, J lost 2 bases, and 9 bases stayed unmatched. The V gene's germline CDR1 is MNHEY and CDR2 SVGAGI. The CDR3 loop reads CASSRAGLAGQQETQYF. The CDR3 DNA follows: TGTGCCAGCAGTCGGGCTGGACTAGCGGGGCAACAAGAGACCCAGTACTTC.

This clonotype was recorded at least ten times. This chain links TRBV28 with TRBJ2-5; TRBD2 matches at 7 bases. V shed 4 bases and J 4 bases; nucleotides not matched to a gene: 6. Germline CDR1 MDHEN, CDR2 SYDVKM. This CDR3 is 14 amino acids long. The CDR3 is CASSSPGEGETQYF. DNA for the CDR3: TGTGCCAGCAGTTCTCCCGGGGAGGGAGAGACCCAGTACTTC.

This clonotype was observed at least ten times. The genes are TRBV7-2 and TRBJ2-3, with 11 bases fitting TRBD2. The CDR3 has 17 residues. Losses at the gene ends were 5 bases for V and 4 bases for J; bases not matched to a gene: 11. Germline V gene sequence: CDR1 SGHTA, CDR2 FQGNSA. Written as DNA, the CDR3 is TGTGCCAGCAGCAAGGCTAGCGGGGGGCCAAAGTCAGATACGCAGTATTTT. It is translated as CASSKASGGPKSDTQYF.

This clonotype was recorded at least ten times. The chain couples TRBV29-1 to TRBJ1-1; TRBD1 aligns across 9 bases. The ends lost 6 bases at V and 4 bases at J; junction bases unmatched: 12. Germline CDR1 is SQVTM and CDR2 is ANQGSEA. The CDR3 is 15 amino acids. In nucleotides, the CDR3 is TGCAGCGTCAAAAAGAACAGGGGGCGGGTCACTGAAGCTTTCTTT. It codes for CSVKKNRGRVTEAFF.